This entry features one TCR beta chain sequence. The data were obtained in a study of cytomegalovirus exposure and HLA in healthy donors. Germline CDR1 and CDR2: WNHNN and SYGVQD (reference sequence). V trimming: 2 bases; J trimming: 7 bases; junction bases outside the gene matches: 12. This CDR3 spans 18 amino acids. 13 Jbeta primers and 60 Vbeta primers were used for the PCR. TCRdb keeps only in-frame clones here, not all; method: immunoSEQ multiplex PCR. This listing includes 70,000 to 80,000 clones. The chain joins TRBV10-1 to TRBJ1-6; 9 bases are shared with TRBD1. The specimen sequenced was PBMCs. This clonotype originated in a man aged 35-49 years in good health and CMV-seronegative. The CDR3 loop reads CASSEADQQGAKNSPLHF. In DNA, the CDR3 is TGCGCCAGCAGTGAGGCGGACCAACAGGGGGCGAAAAATTCACCCCTCCACTTT.